This T cell receptor (beta chain) was identified in a study of beta chain features in type 1 diabetes. Study in general: Investigators examined some 100,000,000 sorted cells across all samples.

The CDR3 has 13 residues. Germline CDR1 SNHLY, CDR2 FYNNEI. Trimming shortened V by 4 bases and J by 0 bases, and 4 bases separated the two germline ends. All of the isolated RNA was reverse transcribed, so expressed TCRB transcripts were sequenced. The repertoire was sequenced with immunoSEQ multiplex PCR; TCRdb's copy has only in-frame clones and lacks some. Of approximately 250,000 clones in the sample, 9.6% were seen once. This receptor was identified in a woman aged 18-35 years in good health. The sequencing sample was made of naive CD4+ T cells from blood. J is TRBJ1-5 and V is TRBV2; D remains unclear. The CDR3 nucleotides read TGTGCCAGCAGTGCAGATAGCAATCAGCCCCAGCATTTT. This gives the protein CASSADSNQPQHF.